These 27 T cell receptor beta chains were sequenced from one sample in a study of human T cells and chemical hapten exposure. TCRdb processed the RACE reads anew with MiXCR; each CDR3 protein has one entry. This table holds 80,000 to 95,000 distinct CDR3 sequences, approximately 11% found once. Time point reported: patch test 2, 6 weeks after DPC sensitization. Specified treatment: therapeutic diphenylcyclopropenone sensitization with weekly scalp DPC. Specimen: whole blood, collected in connection with sensitization to the hapten diphenylcyclopropenone (DPC). The receptors stem from a man aged 35 to 55 with alopecia areata. Some clones in this sample may be carry-over from other donors' samples.

This clonotype has only a few counts. The chain links TRBV30 to TRBJ2-3, with TRBD1 as a possible D gene (5 bases). Germline CDR1 GTSNPN, CDR2 SVGIG (reference sequence). V lost 0 bases to trimming and J lost 0 bases, with 7 bases between them. The CDR3 has 14 amino acids. The CDR3, as DNA: TGTGCCTGGAGTGTAGGGGCCAGCACAGATACGCAGTATTTT. Translated: CAWSVGASTDTQYF.

The chain has TRBV18 and TRBJ2-7; tentatively, D is TRBD1 or TRBD2 (5 bases each). V lost 0 bases, J lost 4 bases, and 7 bases lay in between. CDR3 length: 13 residues. Germline CDR1 is KGHSH and CDR2 is LQKENI. The CDR3 loop reads CASSPPGRYEQYV. In nucleotides, the CDR3 is TGTGCCAGCTCACCACCGGGACGGTACGAGCAGTACGTC.

Here the CDR3 reads CAISLTSTDTQYF. As DNA, the CDR3 is TGTGCCATCAGCCTGACTAGCACAGATACGCAGTATTTT. V usage is TRBV10-3 and J usage is TRBJ2-3; D is undetermined. The V end lost 6 bases, the J end lost 0 bases, and 7 bases lay between the germline ends. The CDR3 sequence is 13 residues long. The V gene's germline CDR1 is ENHRY and CDR2 SYGVKD.

This sequence joins TRBV30 and TRBJ1-6; D call uncertain. Germline-derived CDR1 and CDR2 are GTSNPN and SVGIG (reference sequence). This CDR3 comprises 14 residues. V lost 0 bases and J 7 bases, leaving 10 bases between the germline ends. For the CDR3, the DNA is TGTGCCTGGAGTGTAAACAGTGCCAATTCACCCCTCCACTTT. Protein: CAWSVNSANSPLHF.

This clonotype has a handful of counts. The chain is built from TRBV6-5 and TRBJ1-3, with D uncertain. The CDR3 runs to 13 residues. Between the trimmed V and J ends, which lost 5 bases and 1 base, there was a span of 6 bases. From germline, CDR1 is MNHEY and CDR2 SVGAGI. Here the CDR3 reads CASSLASGNTIYF. The CDR3, as DNA: TGTGCCAGCAGTCTTGCGTCTGGAAACACCATATATTTT.

The chain joins TRBV27 to TRBJ2-7; tentatively, D is TRBD1 or TRBD2 (5 bases each). Germline V CDR1 and CDR2: MNHEY, SMNVEV (reference sequence). V shed 5 bases and J shed 2 bases, with 19 bases lying between them. The CDR3 covers 16 residues. The CDR3 nucleotides read TGTGCCAGCAGTACTCGGGACGTAGGGGCTCCCTACGAGCAGTACTTC. This encodes CASSTRDVGAPYEQYF.

This clonotype has more than one count but fewer than ten. The J gene is TRBJ2-1, the V gene TRBV7-9; D gene uncertain. Trimming removed 3 bases at V and 3 bases at J, with 15 bases between. Germline V gives CDR1 SEHNR, CDR2 FQNEAQ (reference sequence). The CDR3 sequence is 16 residues long. Here the CDR3 reads CASSFSTRHVYNEQFF. CDR3 nucleotide sequence: TGTGCCAGCAGCTTTAGTACCCGACACGTCTACAATGAGCAGTTCTTC.

The rearrangement uses TRBV25-1 and TRBJ2-3, with D unresolved. The germline V and J ends were trimmed by 5 bases and 2 bases, with 17 bases remaining between them. Germline V lookup: CDR1 MGHDK, CDR2 SYGVNS. The CDR3 covers 16 residues. CDR3 sequence: CASSSGWQVTTDTQYF. The CDR3, as DNA: TGTGCCAGCAGTTCAGGCTGGCAGGTTACCACAGATACGCAGTATTTT.

V and J are TRBV7-2 and TRBJ2-6; 10 bases align to TRBD1. CDR1 and CDR2 from the germline V gene are SGHTA and FQGNSA. Unmatched junction bases numbered 12, after V lost 5 bases and J lost 2 bases. The CDR3 runs to 19 residues. CDR3 in amino acids: CASSPGQGNAKAGANVLTF. In nucleotides, the CDR3 is TGTGCCAGCAGCCCGGGACAGGGGAATGCTAAAGCTGGGGCCAACGTCCTGACTTTC.

The gene calls are TRBV6-2 or TRBV6-3 and TRBJ2-7, with 9 bases aligning to TRBD1. The trim removed 5 bases at V and 1 base at J, leaving 3 bases unmatched. The CDR3 has 14 amino acids. The germline V gene encodes CDR1 MNHEY and CDR2 SVGEGT. The CDR3 region is CASSGDRASYEQYV. The CDR3, as DNA: TGTGCCAGCAGTGGGGACAGGGCTTCCTACGAGCAGTACGTC.

CDR3 nucleotides: TGCAGTGCTAGACTCCCGGGAGAGGGTTCACCCCTCCACTTT. Its protein is CSARLPGEGSPLHF. The genes are TRBV20-1 and TRBJ1-6, with D hard to call. The CDR3 extends over 14 amino acids. Germline lookup yields CDR1 DFQATT and CDR2 SNEGSKA (reference sequence). The V end lost 2 bases, the J end lost 9 bases, and 14 bases lay between the germline ends.

This clonotype was counted at least ten times. CDR3 region: CSARDTLAGTDTQYF. Here the CDR3 DNA reads TGCAGTGCTAGAGATACGTTAGCGGGAACAGATACGCAGTATTTT. This rearrangement joins TRBV20-1 to TRBJ2-3; the match to TRBD2 covers 8 bases. The CDR3 loop spans 15 amino acids. Per the germline V gene, CDR1 is DFQATT and CDR2 is SNEGSKA (reference sequence). Losses at the gene ends were 0 bases for V and 3 bases for J; bases not matched to a gene: 5.

This chain connects TRBV29-1 to TRBJ2-1; D might be TRBD2 (5 bases). The CDR3 is made up of 13 amino acids. The ends were cut back, 5 bases at V and 6 bases at J, with 14 bases in the middle. Germline CDR1 and CDR2: SQVTM and ANQGSEA. The CDR3 DNA is TGCAGCGTTTATCGCCTAGCTCGCAATGAGCAGTTCTTC. This translates into CSVYRLARNEQFF.

The sample holds a few counts of this clonotype. The V call is TRBV2, the J call TRBJ1-5; perhaps TRBD1 as D (6 bases). This CDR3 spans 12 amino acids. The V gene lost 7 bases and the J gene lost 7 bases, with 11 bases spanning the gap. Germline CDR1 and CDR2: SNHLY and FYNNEI. The CDR3 DNA reads as TGTGCCAGCAAGGGGGACGAACAGCCCCAGCATTTT. This translates into CASKGDEQPQHF. Full variable domain (outside the CDR3, taken from reference TRBV2 and TRBJ1-5): EPEVTQTPSHQVTQMGQEVILRCVPISNHLYFYWYRQILGQKVEFLVSFYNNEISEKSEIFDDQFSVERPDGSNFTLKIRSTKLEDSAMYFCASKGDEQPQHFGDGTRLSIL.

The rearrangement uses TRBV27 and TRBJ2-4, with D maybe TRBD1 (5 bases). The CDR3 extends over 14 amino acids. Deletions cut 8 bases from V and 1 base from J, with 12 bases between. The germline gives CDR1 MNHEY, CDR2 SMNVEV (reference sequence). The CDR3 is CASALKGAKNIQYF. In DNA form, the CDR3 reads TGTGCCAGCGCTTTAAAGGGGGCCAAAAACATTCAGTACTTC.

The sample holds many counts of this clonotype. The V and J genes are TRBV6-2 or TRBV6-3 and TRBJ2-7, with D possibly TRBD1 on 6 matching bases. Looked up from germline, CDR1 is MNHEY and CDR2 is SVGEGT. The CDR3 has 14 residues. V was clipped by 6 bases and J by 7 bases, with 19 bases between them. The CDR3 here is CASRTAGQRGEQYF. CDR3 nucleotides: TGTGCCAGCAGGACCGCTGGACAGAGGGGGGAGCAGTACTTC.

This clonotype was seen ten or more times. The chain has TRBV29-1 and TRBJ2-7; D gene uncertain. The CDR3 runs 8 residues. The germline V gene encodes CDR1 SQVTM and CDR2 ANQGSEA. CDR3 residues: CSVREQYF. CDR3 DNA: TGCAGTGTCAGGGAGCAGTACTTC.

This clonotype has just a few counts. The rearrangement joins TRBV20-1 to TRBJ1-5; D is unresolved. The germline gives CDR1 DFQATT, CDR2 SNEGSKA (reference sequence). CDR3 length equals 14 residues. With 5 bases removed from V and 0 bases from J, the gap between germline ends came to 11 bases. Written as DNA, the CDR3 is TGCAGTGCTTCCACCCACGGTAGCAATCAGCCCCAGCATTTT. Translated: CSASTHGSNQPQHF.

This clonotype was detected many times. This chain joins TRBV6-2 or TRBV6-3 and TRBJ2-5; no clear D. The V end lost 4 bases, the J end lost 6 bases, and 21 bases lay between the germline ends. Germline V CDR1 and CDR2: MNHEY, SVGEGT. CDR3 length: 16 residues. The CDR3 protein is CASSFYTEVDRKTQYF. CDR3 sequence (DNA): TGTGCCAGCAGTTTCTACACAGAAGTTGACCGGAAGACCCAGTACTTC.

This clonotype was seen a handful of times. The rearrangement uses TRBV9 and TRBJ1-1; 8 bases map to TRBD1. CDR1 and CDR2 (germline): SGDLS, YYNGEE. CDR3 length: 16 amino acids. After removal of 1 base from V and 1 base from J, the junction contained 6 bases not matched to a gene. This CDR3 reads CASSVRRTGPNTEAFF. CDR3 sequence (DNA): TGTGCCAGCAGCGTACGGAGGACAGGGCCGAACACTGAAGCTTTCTTT.

V is TRBV19 and J is TRBJ2-3; weak D call: TRBD2 (6 bases). V dropped 0 bases and J dropped 3 bases, with 13 bases sitting between them. Germline assignment: CDR1 LNHDA and CDR2 SQIVND (reference sequence). The CDR3 spans 16 residues. The CDR3 nucleotides read TGTGCCAGTAGTATAGAGGGTGCAGGGAGGACAGATACGCAGTATTTT. Translated, it gives CASSIEGAGRTDTQYF.

In regard to this clonotype: It may be a read error: a sequence one base away is much more abundant. The genes are TRBV6-2 or TRBV6-3 and TRBJ1-2; D is uncertain. In germline, CDR1 is MNHEY, CDR2 SVGEGT. The CDR3 spans 15 residues. Trimming took 6 bases from V and 2 from J, leaving 16 bases between them. DNA of the CDR3: TGTGCCAGCAGGAACCGAGCCGGGAGAAACTATGGCTACACCTTC. Encoded protein: CASRNRAGRNYGYTF.

The chain carries TRBV11-2 and TRBJ1-1; D gene uncertain. The CDR3 has 15 residues. V lost 5 bases, J lost 0 bases, and 13 bases lay in between. Germline-derived CDR1 and CDR2 are SGHAT and FQNNGV. Here the CDR3 DNA reads TGTGCCAGCAGCCAAGGAACACACCTGAACACTGAAGCTTTCTTT. Its translation is CASSQGTHLNTEAFF.

This clonotype was seen more than once but under ten times. V gene TRBV29-1 combines with J gene TRBJ1-2, with D maybe TRBD1 (6 bases). The germline V gene has CDR1 SQVTM and CDR2 ANQGSEA. The CDR3 contains 12 residues. The V gene lost 4 bases and the J gene lost 7 bases, with 13 bases spanning the gap. The CDR3 loop is CSVAPGEGGYTF. The CDR3 DNA sequence: TGCAGCGTTGCCCCAGGGGAAGGTGGCTACACCTTC.

The chain joins TRBV7-9 to TRBJ2-1, with 9 bases fitting TRBD1. Per germline, CDR1 SEHNR and CDR2 FQNEAQ (reference sequence). V was pared by 5 bases and J by 4 bases, with 12 bases of the junction left unmatched. The CDR3 is 17 amino acids. The CDR3 nucleotides read TGTGCCAGCAGCCCCTTGGGACAGGGACAACAGTACAATGAGCAGTTCTTC. This sequence encodes CASSPLGQGQQYNEQFF. Supplemented by reference TRBV7-9 and TRBJ2-1, the full variable domain reads DTGVSQNPRHKITKRGQNVTFRCDPISEHNRLYWYRQTLGQGPEFLTYFQNEAQLEKSRLLSDRFSAERPKGSFSTLEIQRTEQGDSAMYLCASSPLGQGQQYNEQFFGPGTRLTVL.

This sequence joins TRBV21-1 and TRBJ2-7; the D segment call TRBD2 is taken from the table without a DNA check. TRBV21-1 represents a pseudogene. This CDR3 comprises 16 residues. CDR3 bases: TGTGCCAGCACCCGATTTCTACGGTCTAGCGGGTACTTTCGGTACGTC. It specifies CASTRFLRSSGYFRYV.

A few counts support this clonotype. The chain carries TRBV6-2 or TRBV6-3 and TRBJ2-7; 8 nucleotides align to TRBD2. J gave up 6 bases and V 2 bases, and 9 bases lay outside the gene matches. This CDR3 is built from 15 residues. Germline V gene lookup returns CDR1 MNHEY and CDR2 SVGEGT. The CDR3 sequence is CASSYEVAGTSEQYV. CDR3 DNA: TGTGCCAGCAGTTACGAGGTAGCGGGGACATCCGAGCAGTACGTC.